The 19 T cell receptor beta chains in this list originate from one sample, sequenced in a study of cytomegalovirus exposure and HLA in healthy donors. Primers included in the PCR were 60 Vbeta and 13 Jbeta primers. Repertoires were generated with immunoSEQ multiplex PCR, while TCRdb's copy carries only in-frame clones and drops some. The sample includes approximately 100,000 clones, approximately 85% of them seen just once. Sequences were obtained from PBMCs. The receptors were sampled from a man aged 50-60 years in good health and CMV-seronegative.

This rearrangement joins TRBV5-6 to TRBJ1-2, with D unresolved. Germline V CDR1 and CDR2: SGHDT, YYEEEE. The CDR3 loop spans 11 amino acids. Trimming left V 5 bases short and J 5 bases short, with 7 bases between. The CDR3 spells CASSREYGYTF. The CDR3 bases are TGTGCCAGCAGTCGGGAGTATGGCTACACCTTC.

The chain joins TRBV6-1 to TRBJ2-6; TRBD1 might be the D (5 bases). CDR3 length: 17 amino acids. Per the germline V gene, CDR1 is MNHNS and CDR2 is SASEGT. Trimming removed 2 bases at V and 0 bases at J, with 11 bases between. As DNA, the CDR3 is TGTGCCAGCAGTGAACAGGGCGTCGGCTCTGGGGCCAACGTCCTGACTTTC. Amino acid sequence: CASSEQGVGSGANVLTF.

The CDR3 loop is CASSLRKIQTSFFSSYNEQFF. CDR3 coding DNA: TGTGCCAGCAGCCTAAGGAAAATTCAGACTAGCTTCTTTTCCTCCTACAATGAGCAGTTCTTC. The rearrangement joins TRBV4-2 to TRBJ2-1; TRBD2 agrees at 7 bases. The CDR3 totals 21 residues. V trimming: 4 bases; J trimming: 0 bases; junction bases outside the gene matches: 21. Germline CDR1 and CDR2: LGHNA and YNFKEQ.

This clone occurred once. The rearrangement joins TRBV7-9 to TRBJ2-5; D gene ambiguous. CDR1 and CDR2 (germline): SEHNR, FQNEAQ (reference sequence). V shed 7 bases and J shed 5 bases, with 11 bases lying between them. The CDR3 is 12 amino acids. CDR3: CASNVASETQYF. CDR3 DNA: TGTGCCAGCAACGTGGCTAGTGAGACCCAGTACTTC. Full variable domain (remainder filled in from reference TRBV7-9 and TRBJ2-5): DTGVSQNPRHKITKRGQNVTFRCDPISEHNRLYWYRQTLGQGPEFLTYFQNEAQLEKSRLLSDRFSAERPKGSFSTLEIQRTEQGDSAMYLCASNVASETQYFGPGTRLLVL.

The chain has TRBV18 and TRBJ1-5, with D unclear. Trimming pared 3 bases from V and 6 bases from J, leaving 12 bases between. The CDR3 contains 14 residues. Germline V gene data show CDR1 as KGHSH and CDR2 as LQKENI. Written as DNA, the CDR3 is TGTGCCAGCTCACCGGGTCTTCTAGGTCAGCCCCAGCATTTT. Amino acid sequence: CASSPGLLGQPQHF.

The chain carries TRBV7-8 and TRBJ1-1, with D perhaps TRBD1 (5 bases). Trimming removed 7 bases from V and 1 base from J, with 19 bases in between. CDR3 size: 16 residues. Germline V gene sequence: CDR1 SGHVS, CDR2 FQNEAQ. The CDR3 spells CASTRRDQRANTEAFF. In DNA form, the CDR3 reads TGTGCCAGCACGAGGCGGGACCAAAGGGCGAACACTGAAGCTTTCTTT.

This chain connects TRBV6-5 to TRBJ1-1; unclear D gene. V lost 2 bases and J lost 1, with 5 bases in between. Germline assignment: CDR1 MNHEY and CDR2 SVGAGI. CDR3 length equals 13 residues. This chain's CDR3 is CASSYEENTEAFF. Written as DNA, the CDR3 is TGTGCCAGCAGTTACGAGGAGAACACTGAAGCTTTCTTT.

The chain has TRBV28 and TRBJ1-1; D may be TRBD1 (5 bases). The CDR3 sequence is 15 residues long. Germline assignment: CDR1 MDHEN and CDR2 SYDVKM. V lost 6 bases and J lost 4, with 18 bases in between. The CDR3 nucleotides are TGTGCCAGCAGCATTGTGGGGGGAGGAGGCACTGAAGCTTTCTTT. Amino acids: CASSIVGGGGTEAFF.

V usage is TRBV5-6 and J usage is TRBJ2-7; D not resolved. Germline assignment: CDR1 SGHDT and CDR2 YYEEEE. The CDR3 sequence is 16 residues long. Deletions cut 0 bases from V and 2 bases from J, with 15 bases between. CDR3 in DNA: TGTGCCAGCAGCTTGGGCCGATTTACTAAAGCCTACGAGCAGTACTTC. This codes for CASSLGRFTKAYEQYF.

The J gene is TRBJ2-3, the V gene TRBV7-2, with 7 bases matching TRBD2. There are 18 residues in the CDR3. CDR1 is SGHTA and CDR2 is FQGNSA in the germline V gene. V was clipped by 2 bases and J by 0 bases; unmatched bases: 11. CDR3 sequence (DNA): TGTGCCAGCAGCTTAACCGGGACTACCTCCTCTAGCACAGATACGCAGTATTTT. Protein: CASSLTGTTSSSTDTQYF.

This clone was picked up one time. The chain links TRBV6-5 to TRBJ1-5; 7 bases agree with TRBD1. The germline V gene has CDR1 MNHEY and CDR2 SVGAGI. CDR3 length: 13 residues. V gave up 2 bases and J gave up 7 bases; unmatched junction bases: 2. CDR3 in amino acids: CASSYRGPQPQHF. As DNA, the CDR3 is TGTGCCAGCAGTTACAGGGGGCCGCAGCCCCAGCATTTT.

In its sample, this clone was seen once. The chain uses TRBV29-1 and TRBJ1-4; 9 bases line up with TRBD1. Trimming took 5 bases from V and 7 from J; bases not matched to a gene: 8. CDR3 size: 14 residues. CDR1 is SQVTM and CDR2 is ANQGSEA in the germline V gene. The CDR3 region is CSVIKGQGSEKLFF. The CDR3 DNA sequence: TGCAGCGTTATAAAGGGACAGGGTAGTGAAAAACTGTTTTTT. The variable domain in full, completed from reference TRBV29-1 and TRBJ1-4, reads SAVISQKPSRDICQRGTSLTIQCQVDSQVTMMFWYRQQPGQSLTLIATANQGSEATYESGFVIDKFPISRPNLTFSTLTVSNMSPEDSSIYLCSVIKGQGSEKLFFGSGTQLSVL.

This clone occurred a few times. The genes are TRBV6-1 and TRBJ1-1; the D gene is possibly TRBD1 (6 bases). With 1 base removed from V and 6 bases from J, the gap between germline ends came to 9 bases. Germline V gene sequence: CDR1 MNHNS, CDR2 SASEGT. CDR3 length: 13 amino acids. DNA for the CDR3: TGTGCCAGCAGTGAAGACAGGGAAGCTGAAGCTTTCTTT. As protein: CASSEDREAEAFF.

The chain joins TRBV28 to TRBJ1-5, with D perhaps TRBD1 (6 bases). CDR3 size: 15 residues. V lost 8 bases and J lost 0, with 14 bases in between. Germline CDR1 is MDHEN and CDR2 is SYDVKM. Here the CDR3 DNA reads TGTGCCAGCCGGGACACCCCTTATAGCAATCAGCCCCAGCATTTT. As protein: CASRDTPYSNQPQHF.

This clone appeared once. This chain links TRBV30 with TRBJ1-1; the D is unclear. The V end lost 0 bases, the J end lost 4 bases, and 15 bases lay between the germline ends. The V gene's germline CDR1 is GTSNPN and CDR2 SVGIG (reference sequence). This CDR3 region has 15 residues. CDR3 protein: CAWSVTGGLFTEAFF. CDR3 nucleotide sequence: TGTGCCTGGAGTGTAACGGGAGGGCTCTTCACTGAAGCTTTCTTT.

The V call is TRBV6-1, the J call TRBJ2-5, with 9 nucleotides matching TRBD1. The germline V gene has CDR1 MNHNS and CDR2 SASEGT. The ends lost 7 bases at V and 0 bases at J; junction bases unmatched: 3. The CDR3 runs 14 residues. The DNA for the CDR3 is TGTGCCAGCAACCGGGACAGGGACCAAGAGACCCAGTACTTC. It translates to CASNRDRDQETQYF.

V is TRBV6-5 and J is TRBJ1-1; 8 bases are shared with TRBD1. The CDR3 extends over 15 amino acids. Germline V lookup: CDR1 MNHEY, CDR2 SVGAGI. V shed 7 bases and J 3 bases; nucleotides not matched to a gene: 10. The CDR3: CASTPRPTGDTEAFF. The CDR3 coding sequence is TGTGCCAGCACCCCCCGGCCGACAGGGGACACTGAAGCTTTCTTT.

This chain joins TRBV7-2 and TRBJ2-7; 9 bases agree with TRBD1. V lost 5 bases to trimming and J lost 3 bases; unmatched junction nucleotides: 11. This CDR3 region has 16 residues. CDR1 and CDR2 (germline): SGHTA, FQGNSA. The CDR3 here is CASSLSLPGQGYEQYF. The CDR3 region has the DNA TGTGCCAGCAGCCTTTCTTTACCGGGACAGGGCTACGAGCAGTACTTC.

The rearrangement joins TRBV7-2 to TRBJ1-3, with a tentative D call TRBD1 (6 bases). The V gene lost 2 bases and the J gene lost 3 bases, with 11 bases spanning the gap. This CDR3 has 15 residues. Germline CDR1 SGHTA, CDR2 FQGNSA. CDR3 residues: CASSLRSGDGNTIYF. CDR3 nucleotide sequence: TGTGCCAGCAGCTTACGGTCAGGGGATGGAAACACCATATATTTT.